These 30 T cell receptor beta chains came from one sample sequenced in a study of neurological immune-mediated disorders. TCRdb used MiXCR to reprocess the 5' RACE reads, holding one entry per CDR3 protein. The sample comprises tens of thousands of distinct CDR3 sequences, roughly 17% of which are singletons, and 15% to 19% rests with the top ten. The sample was PBMCs. These TCRs come from a middle-aged woman in good health.

This clonotype occurred many times. The chain employs TRBV6-6 and TRBJ2-7; tentatively, D is TRBD1 (6 bases). This CDR3 is 16 amino acids long. CDR1 is MNHNY and CDR2 is SVGAGI in the germline V gene (reference sequence). V lost 5 bases to trimming and J lost 3 bases, with 20 bases between them. The CDR3 sequence is CASSHDPRTVDYEQYF. Written as DNA, the CDR3 is TGTGCCAGCAGTCACGACCCCAGGACAGTCGACTACGAGCAGTACTTC.

This clonotype was counted at least ten times. V is TRBV2 and J is TRBJ1-1; 7 positions match TRBD1. The V segment lost 3 bases and the J segment 1 base; nucleotides outside the gene matches: 5. CDR1 is SNHLY, CDR2 FYNNEI, per germline. This CDR3 has 15 residues. CDR3 loop: CASSDFGTENTEAFF. CDR3 DNA sequence: TGTGCCAGCAGTGACTTCGGGACAGAGAACACTGAAGCTTTCTTT.

This clonotype has only a few counts. The rearrangement uses TRBV5-4 and TRBJ2-1, with 11 bases matching TRBD2. Losses at the gene ends were 4 bases for V and 7 bases for J; bases not matched to a gene: 19. Per the germline V gene, CDR1 is SGHNT and CDR2 is YYREEE (reference sequence). This CDR3 spans 19 amino acids. In DNA, the CDR3 is TGTGCCAGCAGCCCGGGACCGGGGGCTAGCGGGGGGTGGGATAATGAGCAGTTCTTC. It yields the protein CASSPGPGASGGWDNEQFF.

J is TRBJ1-1 and V is TRBV11-2; D perhaps matches TRBD1 (6 bases). The ends were cut back, 4 bases at V and 6 bases at J, with 15 bases in the middle. CDR3 length: 14 residues. Per germline, CDR1 SGHAT and CDR2 FQNNGV. CDR3 coding DNA: TGTGCCAGCAGCTACAGGGACAAGGGATCTGAAGCTTTCTTT. It yields the protein CASSYRDKGSEAFF.

This clonotype was found many times. V and J are TRBV5-6 and TRBJ1-1; the D is unclear. Trimming pared 1 base from V and 10 bases from J, leaving 14 bases between. The CDR3 extends over 13 amino acids. The germline V gene has CDR1 SGHDT and CDR2 YYEEEE. CDR3 DNA sequence: TGTGCCAGCAGCTTGTACGGTTCGCGGGGAGCTTTCTTT. This sequence encodes CASSLYGSRGAFF.

This clonotype was recorded many times. V usage is TRBV5-1 and J usage is TRBJ2-3; 7 nucleotides line up with TRBD2. Trimming at V came to 6 bases and at J to 1 base, leaving 8 bases not matched to a gene. The CDR3 contains 15 residues. The germline V gene encodes CDR1 SGHRS and CDR2 YFSETQ. Here the CDR3 DNA reads TGCGCCAGCACCCTAAAGGGAGGGGGCACAGATACGCAGTATTTT. Encoded protein: CASTLKGGGTDTQYF.

This clonotype was observed at least ten times. The chain employs TRBV15 and TRBJ2-5; D is perhaps TRBD2 (7 bases). Germline V gene sequence: CDR1 LNHNV, CDR2 YYDKDF (reference sequence). Trimming took off 1 base at V and 5 bases at J, with 11 bases between the two ends. The CDR3 contains 14 residues. CDR3 sequence: CATSRGGGGETQYF. In DNA form, the CDR3 reads TGTGCCACCAGCAGAGGGGGGGGCGGGGAGACCCAGTACTTC.

In this sample, this clonotype turned up many times. This chain uses TRBV5-1 with TRBJ2-7; TRBD1 might be the D (6 bases). V was trimmed by 0 bases and J by 5 bases, leaving 12 bases between them. There are 14 residues in the CDR3. Looked up from germline, CDR1 is SGHRS and CDR2 is YFSETQ. CDR3 nucleotides: TGCGCCAGCAGCTTGGGAGCAGGGGACGACGAGCAGTACGTC. It specifies CASSLGAGDDEQYV.

Ten or more counts support this clonotype. This chain links TRBV12-3 or TRBV12-4 with TRBJ2-1; D is uncertain. The CDR3 consists of 15 residues. V was trimmed by 11 bases and J by 9 bases, leaving 26 bases between them. CDR3 residues: CASFPSSLWGGEQFF. Written as DNA, the CDR3 is TGTGCCTCCTTTCCCAGTTCCCTTTGGGGTGGTGAGCAGTTCTTC.

This clonotype came up many times. This chain joins TRBV6-5 and TRBJ1-1; no definite D call. The CDR3 runs 16 residues. Trimming cost V 0 bases and J 4 bases, with 15 bases left between them. The germline V gene encodes CDR1 MNHEY and CDR2 SVGAGI. The DNA for the CDR3 is TGTGCCAGCAGTTACTCGAGTCTGCGGAAGAGCACTGAAGCTTTCTTT. Its translation: CASSYSSLRKSTEAFF.

Only a few counts were recorded for this clonotype. The chain combines TRBV5-1 with TRBJ2-3, with D uncertain. Between the trimmed V and J ends, which lost 0 bases and 0 bases, there was a span of 8 bases. Germline V gene lookup returns CDR1 SGHRS and CDR2 YFSETQ. This CDR3 has 15 amino acids. The CDR3 DNA follows: TGCGCCAGCAGCTTGGCCCCCTCTAGCACAGATACGCAGTATTTT. As protein: CASSLAPSSTDTQYF.

For this clonotype: The CDR3 end shows no conserved phenylalanine or tryptophan, and so a read error is likely. The chain combines TRBV5-5 with TRBJ1-2; weak D call: TRBD1 (5 bases). The CDR3 spans 15 residues. In germline, CDR1 is SGHKS, CDR2 YYEKEE (reference sequence). The CDR3 loop reads CSSSSGDSINYGYTL. Here the CDR3 DNA reads TGTTCCAGCAGCTCCGGGGACTCCATTAACTATGGCTACACCTTA.

This clonotype was detected many times. V and J are TRBV11-2 and TRBJ2-1, with D possibly TRBD2 on 7 matching bases. Germline V gene sequence: CDR1 SGHAT, CDR2 FQNNGV. V gave up 2 bases and J gave up 6 bases, with 17 bases separating them. CDR3 length: 16 residues. The CDR3 loop reads CASSLLGGAVSNEQFF. CDR3 nucleotides: TGTGCCAGCAGCTTATTAGGGGGGGCAGTGTCCAATGAGCAGTTCTTC. The full variable domain, with the rest looked up from reference TRBV11-2 and TRBJ2-1, is EAGVAQSPRYKIIEKRQSVAFWCNPISGHATLYWYQQILGQGPKLLIQFQNNGVVDDSQLPKDRFSAERLKGVDSTLKIQPAKLEDSAVYLCASSLLGGAVSNEQFFGPGTRLTVL.

There are many counts of this clonotype. CDR3 loop: CASSLGGTGGRDGYTF. In nucleotides, the CDR3 is TGTGCCAGCAGCTTGGGGGGGACAGGGGGACGGGATGGCTACACCTTC. The V gene is TRBV7-2, the J gene TRBJ1-2; 11 nucleotides line up with TRBD1. The CDR3 totals 16 residues. V lost 3 bases to trimming and J lost 6 bases; unmatched junction nucleotides: 9. Germline-derived CDR1 and CDR2 are SGHTA and FQGNSA.

The chain links TRBV9 to TRBJ2-1; TRBD2 matches 7 bases. CDR3 size: 15 residues. CDR1 is SGDLS, CDR2 YYNGEE, per germline. J gave up 7 bases and V 0 bases, and 7 bases lay outside the gene matches. Here the CDR3 reads CASSVAAGVWNEQFF. Written as DNA, the CDR3 is TGTGCCAGCAGCGTAGCCGCGGGAGTCTGGAATGAGCAGTTCTTC.

The chain uses TRBV7-2 and TRBJ2-5; 7 positions match TRBD2. CDR3 length: 15 residues. The germline V gene has CDR1 SGHTA and CDR2 FQGNSA. Trimming took 1 base from V and 5 from J; bases not matched to a gene: 7. The CDR3 loop reads CASSLGGGLVETQYF. The CDR3 coding sequence is TGTGCCAGCAGCTTAGGGGGGGGGTTGGTGGAGACCCAGTACTTC.

V usage is TRBV7-2 and J usage is TRBJ2-1; possible D gene TRBD1, 5 bases. The CDR3 loop spans 14 amino acids. V lost 5 bases to trimming and J lost 2 bases, with 10 bases between them. CDR1 is SGHTA and CDR2 is FQGNSA in the germline V gene. The CDR3: CASSPGSTYNEQFF. Here the CDR3 DNA reads TGTGCCAGCAGCCCAGGGTCCACCTACAATGAGCAGTTCTTC. Full variable domain (outside the CDR3, taken from reference TRBV7-2 and TRBJ2-1): GAGVSQSPSNKVTEKGKDVELRCDPISGHTALYWYRQSLGQGLEFLIYFQGNSAPDKSGLPSDRFSAERTGGSVSTLTIQRTQQEDSAVYLCASSPGSTYNEQFFGPGTRLTVL.

This clonotype was detected ten times or more. The chain uses TRBV6-2 or TRBV6-3 and TRBJ1-1; D is uncertain. Germline V gene data show CDR1 as MNHEY and CDR2 as SVGEGT. Trimming stripped 1 base from V and 1 base from J, with 7 bases between. The CDR3 is 14 amino acids. The CDR3 is CASSYFTENTEAFF. The DNA for the CDR3 is TGTGCCAGCAGTTACTTCACAGAGAACACTGAAGCTTTCTTT.

This clonotype was counted many times. The J gene is TRBJ2-2, the V gene TRBV12-3 or TRBV12-4; a possible D gene is TRBD2 (6 bases). The CDR3 covers 16 residues. Trimming shortened V by 10 bases and J by 7 bases, and 25 bases separated the two germline ends. CDR3 sequence: CATMGVGGTLDGELFF. CDR3 DNA sequence: TGTGCCACCATGGGAGTCGGGGGAACGTTAGACGGGGAGCTGTTTTTT.

In its sample, this clonotype was seen many times. The V and J genes are TRBV12-3 or TRBV12-4 and TRBJ1-4; D perhaps matches TRBD1 (5 bases). Trimming left V 2 bases short and J 4 bases short, with 8 bases between. The length of the CDR3 is 14 residues. CDR3: CASSLRGLNEKLFF. The CDR3 DNA sequence: TGTGCCAGCAGTTTACGGGGACTTAATGAAAAACTGTTTTTT.

The sample holds many counts of this clonotype. The J gene is TRBJ1-3, the V gene TRBV12-3 or TRBV12-4; D gene uncertain. CDR3 length: 13 residues. The V end lost 6 bases, the J end lost 0 bases, and 6 bases lay between the germline ends. CDR3 residues: CASSRLSGNTIYF. In DNA form, the CDR3 reads TGTGCCAGCAGCCGACTCTCTGGAAACACCATATATTTT.

The chain joins TRBV5-1 to TRBJ2-5; 7 bases agree with TRBD1. This CDR3 region has 14 residues. Germline CDR1 is SGHRS and CDR2 is YFSETQ. Unmatched junction bases numbered 4, after V lost 4 bases and J lost 1 base. The CDR3, as DNA: TGCGCCAGCAGCGACGACAGGGTCCAAGAGACCCAGTACTTC. Its translation is CASSDDRVQETQYF.

The V call is TRBV5-1, the J call TRBJ2-1; tentatively, D is TRBD2 (5 bases). CDR1 SGHRS and CDR2 YFSETQ come from the germline V gene. V lost 0 bases and J 6 bases, leaving 16 bases between the germline ends. There are 16 residues in the CDR3. The CDR3 spells CASSLGAGYNGNEQFF. The DNA of the CDR3 is TGCGCCAGCAGCTTGGGTGCGGGCTATAACGGCAATGAGCAGTTCTTC.

This clonotype was observed at least ten times. The chain combines TRBV5-5 with TRBJ1-4; 9 bases align to TRBD1. The CDR3 runs to 17 residues. With 3 bases clipped from V and 4 bases from J, the junction kept 10 bases outside the gene matches. CDR1 and CDR2 (germline): SGHKS, YYEKEE (reference sequence). The chain's CDR3 is CASSYGTGNKINEKLFF. The CDR3 DNA sequence: TGTGCCAGCAGCTACGGGACAGGGAATAAAATTAATGAAAAACTGTTTTTT. The variable domain in full, completed from reference TRBV5-5 and TRBJ1-4, reads DAGVTQSPTHLIKTRGQQVTLRCSPISGHKSVSWYQQVLGQGPQFIFQYYEKEERGRGNFPDRFSARQFPNYSSELNVNALLLGDSALYLCASSYGTGNKINEKLFFGSGTQLSVL.

This clonotype was observed a handful of times. V and J are TRBV5-1 and TRBJ2-6; possibly TRBD1 for D (5 bases). V lost 4 bases and J 0 bases, leaving 14 bases between the germline ends. This CDR3 contains 17 residues. Germline lookup yields CDR1 SGHRS and CDR2 YFSETQ. DNA of the CDR3: TGCGCCAGCAGCGCGTCGACAGAAACCTCTGGGGCCAACGTCCTGACTTTC. Amino acid sequence: CASSASTETSGANVLTF.

This clonotype was seen at least ten times. The chain carries TRBV6-2 or TRBV6-3 and TRBJ2-1, with D unclear. V dropped 0 bases and J dropped 1 base, with 7 bases sitting between them. In germline, CDR1 is MNHEY, CDR2 SVGEGT. The CDR3 extends over 15 amino acids. The CDR3 DNA follows: TGTGCCAGCAGTTACTCGTCGGGTTCCTACAATGAGCAGTTCTTC. This translates into CASSYSSGSYNEQFF.

This clonotype was observed a handful of times. The CDR3 nucleotides read TGCAGTGCTAGAGTGGATGAGCAGTTCTTC. This codes for CSARVDEQFF. The gene calls are TRBV20-1 and TRBJ2-1; D is undetermined. CDR3 length: 10 amino acids. Trimming shortened V by 1 base and J by 8 bases, and 3 bases separated the two germline ends. CDR1 is DFQATT and CDR2 is SNEGSKA in the germline V gene (reference sequence).

This clonotype has more than one count but fewer than ten. The V gene is TRBV5-6, the J gene TRBJ2-5; 7 bases match TRBD1. The CDR3 has 13 residues. Germline loops: CDR1 SGHDT, CDR2 YYEEEE. V was clipped by 3 bases and J by 7 bases; unmatched bases: 6. CDR3 sequence reads: CASSWDSYGTQYF. The CDR3 DNA reads TGTGCCAGCAGCTGGGACAGTTACGGGACCCAGTACTTC.

The sample holds a few counts of this clonotype. This chain links TRBV12-3 or TRBV12-4 with TRBJ1-5, with D possibly matching TRBD1 (6 bases). Trimming took 9 bases from V and 7 from J, leaving 16 bases between them. The CDR3 is 13 amino acids. CDR3 amino acids: CASKEGGQQPQHF. In nucleotides, the CDR3 is TGTGCCAGTAAGGAGGGGGGGCAACAGCCCCAGCATTTT.

There are many counts of this clonotype. The genes are TRBV10-3 and TRBJ1-1, with D perhaps matching TRBD1 (5 bases). In germline, CDR1 is ENHRY, CDR2 SYGVKD. Trimming left V 0 bases short and J 3 bases short, with 11 bases between. The CDR3 is made up of 15 amino acids. In nucleotides, the CDR3 is TGTGCCATCAGTGAGTCGCGGGACGGAGACACTGAAGCTTTCTTT. Its protein product is CAISESRDGDTEAFF.